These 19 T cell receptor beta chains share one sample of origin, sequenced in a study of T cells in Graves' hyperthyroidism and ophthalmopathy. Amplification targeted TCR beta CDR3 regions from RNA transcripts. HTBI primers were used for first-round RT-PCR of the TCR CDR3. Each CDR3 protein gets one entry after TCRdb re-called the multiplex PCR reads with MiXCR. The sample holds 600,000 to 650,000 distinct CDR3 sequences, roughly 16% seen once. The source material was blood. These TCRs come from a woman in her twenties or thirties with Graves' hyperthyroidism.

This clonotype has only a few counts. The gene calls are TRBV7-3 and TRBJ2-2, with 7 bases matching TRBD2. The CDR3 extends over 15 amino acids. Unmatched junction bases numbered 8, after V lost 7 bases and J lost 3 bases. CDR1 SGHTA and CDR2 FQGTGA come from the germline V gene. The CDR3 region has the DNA TGTGCCAGCACCCCCGGGGGGTTGGACACCGGGGAGCTGTTTTTT. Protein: CASTPGGLDTGELFF.

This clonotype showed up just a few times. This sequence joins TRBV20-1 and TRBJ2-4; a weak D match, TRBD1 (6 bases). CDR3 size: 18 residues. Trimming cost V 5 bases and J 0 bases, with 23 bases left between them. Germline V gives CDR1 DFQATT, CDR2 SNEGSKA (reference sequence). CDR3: CSAGPRGRLPIAKNIQYF. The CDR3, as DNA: TGCAGTGCTGGGCCCAGGGGTCGCCTCCCTATAGCCAAAAACATTCAGTACTTC.

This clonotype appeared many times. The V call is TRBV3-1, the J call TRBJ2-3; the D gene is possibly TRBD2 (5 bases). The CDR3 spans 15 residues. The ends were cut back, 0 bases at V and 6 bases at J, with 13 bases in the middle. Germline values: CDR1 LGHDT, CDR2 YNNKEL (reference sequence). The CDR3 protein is CASSQETGLGDTQYF. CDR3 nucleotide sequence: TGTGCCAGCAGCCAAGAAACGGGATTAGGTGATACGCAGTATTTT.

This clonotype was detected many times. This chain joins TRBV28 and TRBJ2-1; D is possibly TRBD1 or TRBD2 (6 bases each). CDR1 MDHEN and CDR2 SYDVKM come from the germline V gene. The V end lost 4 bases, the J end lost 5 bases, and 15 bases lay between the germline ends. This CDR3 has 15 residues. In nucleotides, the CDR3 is TGTGCCAGCAGTTCTCTACAGGGACTTAACAATGAGCAGTTCTTC. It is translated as CASSSLQGLNNEQFF.

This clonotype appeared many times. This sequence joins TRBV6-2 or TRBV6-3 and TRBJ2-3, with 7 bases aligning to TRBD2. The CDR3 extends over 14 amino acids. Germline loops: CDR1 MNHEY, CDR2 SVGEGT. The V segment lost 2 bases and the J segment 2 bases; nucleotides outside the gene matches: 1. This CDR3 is CASSYGRATDTQYF. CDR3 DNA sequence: TGTGCCAGCAGTTACGGGAGGGCCACAGATACGCAGTATTTT.

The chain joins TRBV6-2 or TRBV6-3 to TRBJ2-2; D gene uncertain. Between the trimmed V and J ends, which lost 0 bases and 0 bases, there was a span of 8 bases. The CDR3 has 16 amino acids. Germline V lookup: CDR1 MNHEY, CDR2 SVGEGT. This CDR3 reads CASSYSGRPNTGELFF. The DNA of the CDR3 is TGTGCCAGCAGTTACTCTGGCCGTCCGAACACCGGGGAGCTGTTTTTT.

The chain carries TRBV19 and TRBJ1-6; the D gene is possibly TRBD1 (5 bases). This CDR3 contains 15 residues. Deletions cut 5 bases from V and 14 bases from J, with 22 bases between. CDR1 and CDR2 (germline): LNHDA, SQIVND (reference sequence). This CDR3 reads CASSSSQGGERALHF. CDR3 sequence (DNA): TGTGCCAGTAGTTCCTCCCAGGGAGGGGAGAGGGCCCTCCACTTT. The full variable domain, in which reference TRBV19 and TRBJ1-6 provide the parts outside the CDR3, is DGGITQSPKYLFRKEGQNVTLSCEQNLNHDAMYWYRQDPGQGLRLIYYSQIVNDFQKGDIAEGYSVSREKKESFPLTVTSAQKNPTAFYLCASSSSQGGERALHFGNGTRLTVT.

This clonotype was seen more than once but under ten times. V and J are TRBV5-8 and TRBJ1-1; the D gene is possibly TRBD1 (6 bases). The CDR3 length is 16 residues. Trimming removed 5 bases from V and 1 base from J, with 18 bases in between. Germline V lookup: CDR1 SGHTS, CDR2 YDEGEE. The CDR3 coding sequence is TGTGCCAGCAGTACAGGGAGGTTTATGGGGAACACTGAAGCTTTCTTT. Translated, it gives CASSTGRFMGNTEAFF.

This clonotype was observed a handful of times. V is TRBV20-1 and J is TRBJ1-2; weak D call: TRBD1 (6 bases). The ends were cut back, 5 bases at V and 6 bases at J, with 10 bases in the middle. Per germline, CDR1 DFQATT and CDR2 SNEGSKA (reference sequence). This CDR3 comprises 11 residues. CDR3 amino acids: CSAGQQDGYTF. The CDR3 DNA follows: TGCAGTGCTGGACAGCAAGATGGCTACACCTTC.

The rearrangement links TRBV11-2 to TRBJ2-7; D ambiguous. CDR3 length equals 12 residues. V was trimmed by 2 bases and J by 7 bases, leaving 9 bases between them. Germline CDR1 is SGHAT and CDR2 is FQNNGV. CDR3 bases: TGTGCCAGCAGCTTAATCCCCCCAGAGCAGTACTTC. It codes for CASSLIPPEQYF.

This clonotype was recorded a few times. The CDR3 DNA is TGTGCCAGCAGCTCAAGACTAGCGGGACCCCAAGAGACCCAGTACTTC. It is translated as CASSSRLAGPQETQYF. The rearrangement joins TRBV5-5 to TRBJ2-5; 11 bases are a match to TRBD2. The CDR3 extends over 16 amino acids. Germline assignment: CDR1 SGHKS and CDR2 YYEKEE (reference sequence). Trimming took 3 bases from V and 1 from J; bases not matched to a gene: 5.

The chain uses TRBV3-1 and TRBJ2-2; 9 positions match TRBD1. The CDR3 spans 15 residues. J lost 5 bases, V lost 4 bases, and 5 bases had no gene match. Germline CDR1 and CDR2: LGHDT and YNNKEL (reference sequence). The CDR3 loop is CASSRQGVGTGELFF. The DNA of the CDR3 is TGTGCCAGCAGCCGACAGGGGGTCGGAACCGGGGAGCTGTTTTTT.

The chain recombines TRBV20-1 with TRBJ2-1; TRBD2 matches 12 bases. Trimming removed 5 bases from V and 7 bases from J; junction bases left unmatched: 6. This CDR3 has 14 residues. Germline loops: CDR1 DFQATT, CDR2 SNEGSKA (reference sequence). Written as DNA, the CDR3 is TGCAGTGCTCTCGGACTAGCGGGAATGAATGAGCAGTTCTTC. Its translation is CSALGLAGMNEQFF.

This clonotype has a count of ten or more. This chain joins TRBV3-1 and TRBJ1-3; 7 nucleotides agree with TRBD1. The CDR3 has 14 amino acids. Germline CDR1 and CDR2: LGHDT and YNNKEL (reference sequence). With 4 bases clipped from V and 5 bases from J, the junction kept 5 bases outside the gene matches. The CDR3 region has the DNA TGTGCCAGCAGCCTCCGACAGGGAAGAAACACCATATATTTT. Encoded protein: CASSLRQGRNTIYF.

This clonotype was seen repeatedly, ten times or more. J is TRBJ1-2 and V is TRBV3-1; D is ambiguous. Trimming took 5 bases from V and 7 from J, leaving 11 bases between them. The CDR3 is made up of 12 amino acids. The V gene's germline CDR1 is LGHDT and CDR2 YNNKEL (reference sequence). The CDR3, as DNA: TGTGCCAGCAGCACTAGTTCTACTGGCTACACCTTC. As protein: CASSTSSTGYTF.

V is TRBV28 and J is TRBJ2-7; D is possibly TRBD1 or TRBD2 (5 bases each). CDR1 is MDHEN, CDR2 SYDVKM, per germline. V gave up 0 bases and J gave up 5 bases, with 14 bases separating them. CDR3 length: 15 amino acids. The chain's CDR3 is CASSLWGEGLNEQYF. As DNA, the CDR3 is TGTGCCAGCAGTTTATGGGGGGAAGGTTTGAACGAGCAGTACTTC.

The CDR3 sequence is CASSSPWREGRETQYF. Here the CDR3 DNA reads TGTGCCAGCAGTTCCCCTTGGCGGGAGGGGCGGGAGACCCAGTACTTC. The genes are TRBV12-3 or TRBV12-4 and TRBJ2-5, with 9 bases matching TRBD2. This CDR3 spans 16 amino acids. V dropped 4 bases and J dropped 5; count of bases not matched to a gene: 11.

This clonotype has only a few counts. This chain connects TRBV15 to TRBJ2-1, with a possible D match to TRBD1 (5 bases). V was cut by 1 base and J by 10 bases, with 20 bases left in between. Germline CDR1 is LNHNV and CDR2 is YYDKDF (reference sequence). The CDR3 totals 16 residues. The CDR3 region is CATSRVGQPPEAEQFF. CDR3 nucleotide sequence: TGTGCCACCAGCAGAGTTGGACAACCCCCTGAGGCCGAGCAGTTCTTC.

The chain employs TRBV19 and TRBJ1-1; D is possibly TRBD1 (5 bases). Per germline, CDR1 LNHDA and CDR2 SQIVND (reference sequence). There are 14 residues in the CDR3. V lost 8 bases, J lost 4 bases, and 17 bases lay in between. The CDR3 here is CASHPRGGSTEAFF. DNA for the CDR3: TGTGCCAGTCACCCCCGGGGGGGAAGCACTGAAGCTTTCTTT.